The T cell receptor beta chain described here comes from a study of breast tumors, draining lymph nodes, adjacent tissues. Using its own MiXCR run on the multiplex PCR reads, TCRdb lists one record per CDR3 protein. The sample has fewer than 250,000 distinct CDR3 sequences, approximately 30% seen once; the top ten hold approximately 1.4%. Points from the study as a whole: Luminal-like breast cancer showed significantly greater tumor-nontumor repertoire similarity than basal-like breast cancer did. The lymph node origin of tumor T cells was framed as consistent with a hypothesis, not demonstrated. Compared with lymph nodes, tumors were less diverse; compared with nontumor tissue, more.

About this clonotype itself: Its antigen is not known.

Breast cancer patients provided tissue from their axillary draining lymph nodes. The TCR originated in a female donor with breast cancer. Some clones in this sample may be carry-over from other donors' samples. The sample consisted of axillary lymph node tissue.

The DNA of the CDR3 is TGTGCCAGCAGTTTAAGTAAGGGAGGCTCGACTGAAGCTTTCTTT. Protein: CASSLSKGGSTEAFF. The gene calls are TRBV28 and TRBJ1-1; D not resolved. The CDR3 loop spans 15 amino acids. V lost 2 bases and J 5 bases, leaving 15 bases between the germline ends. The germline V gene encodes CDR1 MDHEN and CDR2 SYDVKM.